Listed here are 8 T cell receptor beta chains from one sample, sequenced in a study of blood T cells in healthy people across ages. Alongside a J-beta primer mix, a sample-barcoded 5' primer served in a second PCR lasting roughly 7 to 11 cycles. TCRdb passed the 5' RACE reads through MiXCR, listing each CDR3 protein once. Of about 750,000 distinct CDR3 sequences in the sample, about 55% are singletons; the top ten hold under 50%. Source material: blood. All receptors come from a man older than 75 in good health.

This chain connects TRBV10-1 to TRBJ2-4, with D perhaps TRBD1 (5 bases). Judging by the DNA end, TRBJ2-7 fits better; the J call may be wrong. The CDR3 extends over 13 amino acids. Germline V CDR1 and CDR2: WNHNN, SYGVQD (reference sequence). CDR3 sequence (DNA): TGCGCCAGCAGTGGAACCAGGGCTGGCGAGCAGTACTTC. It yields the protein CASSGTRAGEQYF.

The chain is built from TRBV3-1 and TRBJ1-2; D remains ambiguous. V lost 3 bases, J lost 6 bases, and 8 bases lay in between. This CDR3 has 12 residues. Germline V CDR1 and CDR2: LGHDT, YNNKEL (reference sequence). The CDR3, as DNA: TGTGCCAGCAGCCAGGCGACTCATGGCTACACCTTC. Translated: CASSQATHGYTF.

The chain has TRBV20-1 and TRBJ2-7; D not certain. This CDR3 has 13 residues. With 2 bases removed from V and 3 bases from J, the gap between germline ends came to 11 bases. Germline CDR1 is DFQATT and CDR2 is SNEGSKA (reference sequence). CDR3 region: CSARPLGFYEQYF. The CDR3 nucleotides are TGCAGTGCTAGACCCTTGGGGTTCTACGAGCAGTACTTC.

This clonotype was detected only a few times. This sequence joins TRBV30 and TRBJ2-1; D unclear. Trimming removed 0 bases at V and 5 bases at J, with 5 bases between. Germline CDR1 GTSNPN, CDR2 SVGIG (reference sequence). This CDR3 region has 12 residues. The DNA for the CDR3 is TGTGCCTGGAGTGTACGGGACAATGAGCAGTTCTTC. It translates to CAWSVRDNEQFF.

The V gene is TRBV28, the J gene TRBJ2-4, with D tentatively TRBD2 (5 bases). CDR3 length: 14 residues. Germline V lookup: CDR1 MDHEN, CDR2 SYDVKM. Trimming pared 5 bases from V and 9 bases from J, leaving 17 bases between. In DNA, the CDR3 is TGTGCCAGCAGTCCCACCCGGACTTTTAGCATTCAGTACTTC. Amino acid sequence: CASSPTRTFSIQYF.

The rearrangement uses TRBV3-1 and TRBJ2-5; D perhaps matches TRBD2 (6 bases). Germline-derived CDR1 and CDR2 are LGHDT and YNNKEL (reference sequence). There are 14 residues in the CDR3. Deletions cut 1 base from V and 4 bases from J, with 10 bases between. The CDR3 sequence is CASSQGGGAETQYF. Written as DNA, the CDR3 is TGTGCCAGCAGCCAAGGTGGAGGGGCAGAGACCCAGTACTTC.

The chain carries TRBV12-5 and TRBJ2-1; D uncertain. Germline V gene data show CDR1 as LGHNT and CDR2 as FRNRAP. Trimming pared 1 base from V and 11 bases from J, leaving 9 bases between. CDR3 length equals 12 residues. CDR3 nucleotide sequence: TGTGCTAGTGGTTTGGGTCAGGCTCAGCAGTTCTTC. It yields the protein CASGLGQAQQFF.

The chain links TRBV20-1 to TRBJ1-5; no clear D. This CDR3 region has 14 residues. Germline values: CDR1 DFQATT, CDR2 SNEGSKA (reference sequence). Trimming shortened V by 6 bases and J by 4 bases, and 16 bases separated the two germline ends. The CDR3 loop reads CSAERHNLNQPQHF. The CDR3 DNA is TGCAGTGCCGAGCGGCATAACTTAAATCAGCCCCAGCATTTT.